Shown below are 5 T cell receptor beta chains from a single sample sequenced in a study of blood T cell repertoires in COVID-19. Clones were sequenced by immunoSEQ multiplex PCR, and TCRdb holds only the in-frame ones, with some missing. The sample comprises roughly 120,000 clones, roughly four fifths of which are singletons, and 9.5% to 13% rests with the top ten. The specimen sequenced was peripheral blood. The receptors were sampled from a human donor in a cohort sampled during active COVID-19.

This chain connects TRBV9 to TRBJ2-3; no firm D call. Trimming left V 2 bases short and J 4 bases short, with 11 bases between. From germline, CDR1 is SGDLS and CDR2 YYNGEE. The CDR3 totals 14 residues. The CDR3 coding sequence is TGTGCCAGCAGCGTCGATCCGCTAGCAGATACGCAGTATTTT. Protein product: CASSVDPLADTQYF.

The chain uses TRBV13 and TRBJ2-1; 15 bases fit TRBD2. The V gene's germline CDR1 is PRHDT and CDR2 FYEKMQ (reference sequence). The V and J ends lost 5 bases and 6 bases, in that order; junction bases with no gene match: 8. The CDR3 contains 17 residues. DNA for the CDR3: TGTGCCAGCAGCCCAGGACTAGCGGGGGGGCCTGGCAATGAGCAGTTCTTC. Translated: CASSPGLAGGPGNEQFF.

J is TRBJ1-2 and V is TRBV19, with 9 bases matching TRBD1. The CDR3 is 14 residues long. Unmatched junction bases numbered 7, after V lost 6 bases and J lost 5 bases. Germline CDR1 reads LNHDA; CDR2 reads SQIVND (reference sequence). DNA for the CDR3: TGTGCCAGTAGAACCCGACAGGGGGAGTATGGCTACACCTTC. It yields the protein CASRTRQGEYGYTF.

The V gene is TRBV9, the J gene TRBJ2-3; 7 bases line up with TRBD1. CDR3 length: 18 residues. Germline CDR1 SGDLS, CDR2 YYNGEE. Trimming removed 1 base from V and 2 bases from J; junction bases left unmatched: 13. CDR3 coding DNA: TGTGCCAGCAGCGTATACCCGACACGGCAGGGGGACACAGATACGCAGTATTTT. This encodes CASSVYPTRQGDTDTQYF. Combining the CDR3 with reference TRBV9 and TRBJ2-3 gives the whole variable domain DSGVTQTPKHLITATGQRVTLRCSPRSGDLSVYWYQQSLDQGLQFLIQYYNGEERAKGNILERFSAQQFPDLHSELNLSSLELGDSALYFCASSVYPTRQGDTDTQYFGPGTRLTVL.

This chain uses TRBV12-3 or TRBV12-4 with TRBJ2-1; D might be TRBD2 (5 bases). Between the trimmed V and J ends, which lost 6 bases and 10 bases, there was a span of 13 bases. This CDR3 has 12 residues. Here the CDR3 reads CASSPSGGEQFF. The CDR3 DNA is TGTGCCAGCAGCCCGAGCGGAGGCGAGCAGTTCTTC.